One and the same sample provided the 2 T cell receptor beta chains below, sequenced in a study of T cells in Graves' hyperthyroidism and ophthalmopathy. RNA transcripts provided the source from which TCR beta CDR3 regions were amplified. The TCR CDR3 first-round RT-PCR relied on the HTBI primer set. Using its own MiXCR run on the multiplex PCR reads, TCRdb lists one record per CDR3 protein. The sample holds about 580,000 distinct CDR3 sequences; 46% are singletons and the top ten take roughly 8.2%. Material for sequencing was peripheral blood or thyroid tissue (not recorded which). These receptors came from a young woman with Graves' hyperthyroidism.

This clonotype was found many times. The chain uses TRBV4-3 and TRBJ1-2; TRBD1 is a possible D gene (5 bases). CDR1 LGHNA and CDR2 YSLEER come from the germline V gene. The CDR3 sequence is 14 residues long. V was pared by 5 bases and J by 8 bases, with 18 bases between. The CDR3 spells CASSAQGPRDGYTF. The CDR3 DNA is TGCGCCAGCAGCGCCCAGGGCCCTCGGGACGGCTACACCTTC.

This clonotype was detected ten times or more. The chain employs TRBV29-1 and TRBJ2-2; D possibly corresponds to TRBD2 (6 bases). The CDR3 length is 14 residues. In germline, CDR1 is SQVTM, CDR2 ANQGSEA. V gave up 5 bases and J gave up 0 bases, with 10 bases separating them. The CDR3 sequence is CSVPSVSNTGELFF. In DNA form, the CDR3 reads TGCAGCGTTCCTAGCGTCTCGAACACCGGGGAGCTGTTTTTT.